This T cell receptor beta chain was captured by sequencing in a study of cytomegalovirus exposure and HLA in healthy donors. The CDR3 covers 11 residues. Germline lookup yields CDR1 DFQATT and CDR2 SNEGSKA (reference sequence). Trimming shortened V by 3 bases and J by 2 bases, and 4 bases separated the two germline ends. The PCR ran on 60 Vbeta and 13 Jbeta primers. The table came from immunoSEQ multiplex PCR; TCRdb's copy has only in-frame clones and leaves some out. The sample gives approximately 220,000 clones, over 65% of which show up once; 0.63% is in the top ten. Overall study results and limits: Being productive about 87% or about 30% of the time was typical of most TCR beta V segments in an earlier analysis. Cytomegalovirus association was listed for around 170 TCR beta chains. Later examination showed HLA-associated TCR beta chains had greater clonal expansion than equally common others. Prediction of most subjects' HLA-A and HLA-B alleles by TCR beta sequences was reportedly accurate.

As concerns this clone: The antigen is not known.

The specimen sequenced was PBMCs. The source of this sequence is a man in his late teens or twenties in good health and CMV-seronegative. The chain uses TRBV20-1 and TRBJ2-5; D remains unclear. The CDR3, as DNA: TGCAGTGCTAGCAGACAAGAGACCCAGTACTTC. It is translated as CSASRQETQYF.